This T cell receptor beta chain was sequenced during a study of blood T cell repertoires in COVID-19. Overall study: In each case, the material was cDNA or gDNA derived from T cells, B-cell-depleted T cells, or PBMCs.

Trimming removed 1 base at V and 8 bases at J, with 23 bases between. Germline V gives CDR1 SGHTA, CDR2 FQGNSA. The CDR3 totals 17 residues. Sequenced by immunoSEQ multiplex PCR; TCRdb stores in-frame clones only, minus some. The sample consists of about 160,000 clones, about four fifths of them appearing once. The clonotype comes from a woman aged 55-70 years who had recovered from COVID-19. Material: PBMCs or T cells enriched from blood (not recorded which). The chain is built from TRBV7-2 and TRBJ1-2; unclear D gene. The CDR3 coding sequence is TGTGCCAGCAGCTTAGTCAGGAGGGATTTTCAGGCGAGAGGCTACACCTTC. The encoded protein is CASSLVRRDFQARGYTF.